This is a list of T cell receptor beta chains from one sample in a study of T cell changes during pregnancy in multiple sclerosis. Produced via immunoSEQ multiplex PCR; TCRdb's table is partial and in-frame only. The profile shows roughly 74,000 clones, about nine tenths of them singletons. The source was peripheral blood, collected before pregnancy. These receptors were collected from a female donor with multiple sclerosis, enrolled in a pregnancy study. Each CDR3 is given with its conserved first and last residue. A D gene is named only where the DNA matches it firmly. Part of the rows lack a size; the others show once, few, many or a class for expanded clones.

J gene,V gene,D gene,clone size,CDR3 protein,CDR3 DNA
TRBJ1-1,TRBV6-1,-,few,CASRGLGVNTEAFF,TGTGCCAGCAGGGGGCTTGGGGTGAACACTGAAGCTTTCTTT
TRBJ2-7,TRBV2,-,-,CASRRLAYEQYF,TGTGCCAGCAGGAGGCTAGCTTACGAGCAGTACTTC
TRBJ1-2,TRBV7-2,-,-,CAALQGPNYGYTF,TGTGCCGCCTTACAGGGACCAAACTATGGCTACACCTTC
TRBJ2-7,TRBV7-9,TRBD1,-,CASSFGTGIYYEQYF,TGTGCCAGCAGCTTCGGGACAGGGATTTACTACGAGCAGTACTTC
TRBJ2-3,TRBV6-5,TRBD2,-,CASSYRREVTDTQYF,TGTGCCAGCAGTTACCGGCGGGAGGTCACAGATACGCAGTATTTT
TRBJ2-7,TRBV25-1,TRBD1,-,CASSGTGTGSYEQYF,TGTGCCAGCAGTGGGACCGGGACAGGCTCCTACGAGCAGTACTTC
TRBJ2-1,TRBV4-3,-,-,CASSQEAAAPYNEQFF,TGCGCCAGCAGCCAAGAGGCGGCGGCCCCCTACAATGAGCAGTTCTTC
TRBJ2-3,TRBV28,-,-,CASNWGRRADTQYF,TGTGCCAGCAATTGGGGGCGTAGGGCAGATACGCAGTATTTT
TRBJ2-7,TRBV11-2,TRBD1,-,CASSLDAERDRTHEQYF,TGTGCCAGCAGCTTAGATGCGGAAAGGGACAGGACCCACGAGCAGTACTTC
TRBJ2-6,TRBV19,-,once,CASSLTGPGANVLTF,TGTGCCAGTAGTCTAACAGGGCCTGGGGCCAACGTCCTGACTTTC
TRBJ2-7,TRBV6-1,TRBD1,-,CASSEEGQGAYEQYF,TGTGCCAGCAGTGAAGAAGGACAGGGGGCCTACGAGCAGTACTTC
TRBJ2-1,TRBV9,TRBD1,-,CASSAGQGRSYNEQFF,TGTGCCAGCAGCGCAGGACAGGGAAGAAGCTACAATGAGCAGTTCTTC
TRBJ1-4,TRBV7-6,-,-,CASSRQTGDEKLFF,TGTGCCAGCAGCAGACAGACAGGAGATGAAAAACTGTTTTTT
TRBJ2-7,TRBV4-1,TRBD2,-,CASSQEWAPGLAGGIYEQYF,TGCGCCAGCAGCCAAGAATGGGCGCCGGGGCTAGCGGGAGGTATCTACGAGCAGTACTTC
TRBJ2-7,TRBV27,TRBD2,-,CASSLQAGDGYEQYF,TGTGCCAGCAGTTTACAAGCGGGAGACGGTTACGAGCAGTACTTC
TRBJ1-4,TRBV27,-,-,CASKPVATNEKLFF,TGTGCCAGCAAGCCCGTTGCAACTAATGAAAAACTGTTTTTT
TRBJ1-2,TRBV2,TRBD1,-,CASSPGTGGRSYGYTF,TGTGCCAGCAGCCCCGGGACAGGGGGCCGAAGCTATGGCTACACCTTC
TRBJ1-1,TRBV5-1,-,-,CASSLEPFLEAFF,TGCGCCAGCAGCTTGGAGCCGTTCCTTGAAGCTTTCTTT
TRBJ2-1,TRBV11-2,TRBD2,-,CASSTRTSGTMFF,TGTGCCAGCAGCACGAGGACTAGCGGGACTATGTTCTTC
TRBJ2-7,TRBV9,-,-,CASSGGGHMSYEQYF,TGTGCCAGCAGCGGCGGTGGACACATGTCCTACGAGCAGTACTTC
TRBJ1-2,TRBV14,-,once,CASSQTFTHGYTF,TGTGCCAGCAGCCAAACTTTTACCCATGGCTACACCTTC
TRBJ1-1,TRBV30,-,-,CAWQGANTEAFF,TGTGCCTGGCAGGGCGCGAACACTGAAGCTTTCTTT
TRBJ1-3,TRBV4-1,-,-,CASSLKQTSGNTIYF,TGCGCCAGCAGCCTTAAACAGACCTCTGGAAACACCATATATTTT
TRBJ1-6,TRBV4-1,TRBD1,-,CASSQDREVGQVHF,TGCGCCAGCAGCCAAGATAGAGAAGTGGGACAGGTCCACTTT
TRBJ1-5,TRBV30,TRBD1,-,CAWSEGQGSNQPQHF,TGTGCCTGGAGTGAAGGACAGGGTAGCAATCAGCCCCAGCATTTT
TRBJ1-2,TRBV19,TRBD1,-,CASRRQGEETF,TGTGCCAGCCGCCGACAGGGGGAAGAAACCTTC
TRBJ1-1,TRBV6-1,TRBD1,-,CASGSRQGNTEAFF,TGTGCCAGCGGTTCTCGACAGGGGAACACTGAAGCTTTCTTT
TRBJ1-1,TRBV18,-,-,CASSPIDGEPARTEAFF,TGTGCCAGCTCACCCATCGACGGAGAGCCAGCGAGGACTGAAGCTTTCTTT
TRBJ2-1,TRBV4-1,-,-,CASSQVLVGVVSNEQFF,TGCGCCAGCAGCCAAGTTTTGGTGGGAGTTGTCAGCAATGAGCAGTTCTTC
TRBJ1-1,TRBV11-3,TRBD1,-,CASSLEGQGDTEAFF,TGTGCCAGCAGCTTAGAGGGACAGGGAGACACTGAAGCTTTCTTT
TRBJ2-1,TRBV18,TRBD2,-,CASSPSLAGVLNEQFF,TGTGCCAGCTCACCAAGTCTAGCGGGAGTTCTTAATGAGCAGTTCTTC
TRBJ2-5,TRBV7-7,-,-,CASSLGLQETQYF,TGTGCCAGCAGCTTAGGTTTACAAGAGACCCAGTACTTC
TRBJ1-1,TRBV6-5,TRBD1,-,CASSYSSQGVTEAFF,TGTGCCAGCAGTTACTCAAGTCAGGGGGTAACTGAAGCTTTCTTT
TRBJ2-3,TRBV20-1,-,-,CSAVVADTQYF,TGCAGTGCGGTAGTGGCAGATACGCAGTATTTT
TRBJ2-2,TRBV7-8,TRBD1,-,CASSFDRAGTGELFF,TGTGCCAGCAGCTTCGACAGGGCCGGCACCGGGGAGCTGTTTTTT
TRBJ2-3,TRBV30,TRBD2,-,CAWSVLRTSGADTQYF,TGTGCCTGGAGTGTACTCCGGACTAGCGGGGCGGATACGCAGTATTTT
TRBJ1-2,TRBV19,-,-,CASSIGTYNYGYTF,TGTGCCAGTAGTATAGGGACTTATAACTATGGCTACACCTTC
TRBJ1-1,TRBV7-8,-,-,CASSLARYSQAFF,TGTGCCAGCAGCTTAGCGCGTTATTCCCAAGCTTTCTTT
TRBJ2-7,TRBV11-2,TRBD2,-,CASSYGTSGSHEQYF,TGTGCCAGCAGTTACGGGACTAGCGGGAGCCACGAGCAGTACTTC